This entry describes one TCR beta chain. These data belong to a study of blood T cell repertoires in COVID-19. In the study overall: Sample material is recorded as cDNA or gDNA derived from T cells, B-cell-depleted T cells, or PBMCs.

The CDR3 length is 14 residues. Germline CDR1 is KGHDR and CDR2 is SFDVKD. Deletions cut 4 bases from V and 4 bases from J, with 10 bases between. Clones were sequenced by immunoSEQ multiplex PCR, and TCRdb holds only the in-frame ones, with some missing. The sample has about 100,000 clones; roughly nine tenths are singletons. Sample: peripheral blood. The chain couples TRBV24-1 to TRBJ1-5, with D unclear. This TCR was recovered from a man in his sixties with acute or convalescent COVID-19. For the CDR3, the DNA is TGTGCCACCAGTGACGACTCGGAAAATCAGCCCCAGCATTTT. Residues: CATSDDSENQPQHF.